This entry lists 9 T cell receptor beta chains sequenced from one sample in a study of T cell changes during pregnancy in multiple sclerosis. The data were produced by immunoSEQ multiplex PCR, yet TCRdb's version contains in-frame clones alone and is incomplete. The sample includes approximately 100,000 clones, roughly nine tenths of them seen just once. This material consisted of peripheral blood, taken after pregnancy. Source of these receptors: a female donor with multiple sclerosis, enrolled in a pregnancy study.

The rearrangement links TRBV2 to TRBJ1-1; D is unclear. V shed 10 bases and J shed 1 base, with 13 bases lying between them. Germline CDR1 reads SNHLY; CDR2 reads FYNNEI. This CDR3 region has 13 residues. The CDR3 loop reads CATEEESNTEAFF. CDR3 bases: TGTGCCACGGAGGAGGAATCGAACACTGAAGCTTTCTTT. The whole variable domain, filled in from reference TRBV2 and TRBJ1-1, reads EPEVTQTPSHQVTQMGQEVILRCVPISNHLYFYWYRQILGQKVEFLVSFYNNEISEKSEIFDDQFSVERPDGSNFTLKIRSTKLEDSAMYFCATEEESNTEAFFGQGTRLTVV.

This chain's CDR3 is CASSLVASADQYF. The DNA for the CDR3 is TGTGCCAGCAGCTTAGTGGCTAGCGCGGACCAGTACTTC. The chain links TRBV13 to TRBJ2-5; maybe TRBD2 (6 bases). Germline CDR1 reads PRHDT; CDR2 reads FYEKMQ (reference sequence). The V end lost 1 base, the J end lost 10 bases, and 13 bases lay between the germline ends. CDR3 length: 13 residues.

V usage is TRBV6-5 and J usage is TRBJ2-1; 10 bases are shared with TRBD2. This CDR3 comprises 15 residues. Germline lookup yields CDR1 MNHEY and CDR2 SVGAGI. Germline trimming cut 5 bases from V and 3 bases from J; bases unmatched to any gene: 4. CDR3 DNA sequence: TGTGCCAGCAGTCTACTAGCGGGGCTCTACAATGAGCAGTTCTTC. Its protein is CASSLLAGLYNEQFF.

CDR3 protein: CASSPLTGRSNQPQHF. CDR3 nucleotides: TGTGCCAGCAGTCCGCTCACAGGGCGGAGCAATCAGCCCCAGCATTTT. The chain is built from TRBV27 and TRBJ1-5, with a tentative D call TRBD1 (6 bases). Trimming stripped 5 bases from V and 1 base from J, with 15 bases between. The CDR3 totals 16 residues. Germline CDR1 and CDR2: MNHEY and SMNVEV (reference sequence).

This sequence joins TRBV15 and TRBJ2-7; 11 bases match TRBD2. The germline V gene encodes CDR1 LNHNV and CDR2 YYDKDF (reference sequence). The J segment lost 6 bases and the V segment lost 0 bases, leaving 4 bases of the junction unmatched. CDR3 length equals 15 residues. The CDR3 DNA sequence: TGTGCCACCAGCAGAGATCGCCTAGCGGGAGGCGAGCAGTACTTC. Translating it yields CATSRDRLAGGEQYF.

This CDR3 reads CASSLAASGGGNEQFF. DNA of the CDR3: TGCGCCAGCAGCTTGGCCGCTAGCGGAGGGGGCAATGAGCAGTTCTTC. This chain joins TRBV5-1 and TRBJ2-1; perhaps TRBD2 as D (7 bases). CDR1 and CDR2 (germline): SGHRS, YFSETQ. V was pared by 0 bases and J by 6 bases, with 16 bases between. This CDR3 comprises 16 residues.

This sequence joins TRBV25-1 and TRBJ2-3, with TRBD1 as a possible D gene (6 bases). The CDR3 is made up of 18 amino acids. V was cut by 3 bases and J by 2 bases, with 21 bases left in between. Germline-derived CDR1 and CDR2 are MGHDK and SYGVNS. The DNA of the CDR3 is TGTGCCAGCAGTGAGGTCTCAGAGGTGACAGGATACACAGATACGCAGTATTTT. Amino acids: CASSEVSEVTGYTDTQYF.

V and J are TRBV5-1 and TRBJ2-2; D gene unclear. Trimming took off 0 bases at V and 8 bases at J, with 8 bases between the two ends. The CDR3 consists of 13 residues. Germline lookup yields CDR1 SGHRS and CDR2 YFSETQ. CDR3 DNA: TGCGCCAGCAGCTTGGGGCAGGAAGGGGAGCTGTTTTTT. It is translated as CASSLGQEGELFF.

The V gene is TRBV18, the J gene TRBJ1-1; possibly TRBD1 for D (6 bases). V was clipped by 2 bases and J by 3 bases, with 22 bases between them. This CDR3 comprises 18 residues. Germline CDR1 KGHSH, CDR2 LQKENI. CDR3 DNA sequence: TGTGCCAGCTCACCATTAAGAACAGGGCTGGTTTCGGACACTGAAGCTTTCTTT. This sequence encodes CASSPLRTGLVSDTEAFF.